These 29 T cell receptor beta chains originate from one sample sequenced in a study of T cell responses to AZD1222 COVID-19 vaccine. The method was immunoSEQ multiplex PCR; TCRdb's version includes in-frame clones alone and lacks a portion of them. The profile covers some 64,000 clones, with more than 85% appearing a single time and roughly a sixth taken by the ten largest. The specimen comprised peripheral blood, sampled on day 0 of AZD1222 vaccination. The receptors derive from an adult in good health.

V usage is TRBV28 and J usage is TRBJ1-2; no reliable D call. CDR3 size: 14 residues. V dropped 3 bases and J dropped 4 bases, with 12 bases sitting between them. CDR1 is MDHEN and CDR2 is SYDVKM in the germline V gene. The CDR3 here is CASSFAQYSYGYTF. CDR3 in DNA: TGTGCCAGCAGTTTCGCTCAGTATAGCTATGGCTACACCTTC.

This clone turned up a few times. The chain employs TRBV11-3 and TRBJ2-5, with D unresolved. V dropped 6 bases and J dropped 5 bases, with 10 bases sitting between them. The CDR3 is made up of 12 amino acids. CDR1 is SGHNT, CDR2 YENEEA, per germline. The CDR3 nucleotides are TGTGCCAGCAGATCGGGCTGGGAGACCCAGTACTTC. It specifies CASRSGWETQYF.

The chain employs TRBV19 and TRBJ2-2; perhaps TRBD2 as D (5 bases). This CDR3 is 14 amino acids long. The germline CDR1 and CDR2 sequences are LNHDA and SQIVND (reference sequence). Trimming took off 7 bases at V and 8 bases at J, with 17 bases between the two ends. CDR3 coding DNA: TGTGCCAGTACCCAGAGCAGCGGTTTAGGGGAGCTGTTTTTT. Its translation is CASTQSSGLGELFF.

The rearrangement joins TRBV15 to TRBJ1-6; a possible D gene is TRBD1 (6 bases). V dropped 1 base and J dropped 5 bases, with 15 bases sitting between them. Germline loops: CDR1 LNHNV, CDR2 YYDKDF (reference sequence). This CDR3 comprises 17 residues. The CDR3 is CATSRVWAGAHNSPLHF. DNA of the CDR3: TGTGCCACCAGCAGAGTATGGGCAGGGGCGCATAATTCACCCCTCCACTTT. The entire variable domain, with the rest obtained from reference TRBV15 and TRBJ1-6, is as follows: DAMVIQNPRYQVTQFGKPVTLSCSQTLNHNVMYWYQQKSSQAPKLLFHYYDKDFNNEADTPDNFQSRRPNTSFCFLDIRSPGLGDTAMYLCATSRVWAGAHNSPLHFGNGTRLTVT.

The V call is TRBV10-3, the J call TRBJ2-2, with 11 nucleotides matching TRBD1. J lost 6 bases, V lost 4 bases, and 7 bases had no gene match. Germline V gene lookup returns CDR1 ENHRY and CDR2 SYGVKD. The CDR3 sequence is 16 residues long. CDR3 DNA: TGTGCCATCAGTGCCGGACAGGGGGCTTCGGCCGGGGAGCTGTTTTTT. Residues: CAISAGQGASAGELFF.

V gene TRBV6-1 combines with J gene TRBJ1-5; D is unclear. V was cut by 3 bases and J by 3 bases, with 9 bases left in between. The CDR3 is made up of 14 amino acids. CDR1 and CDR2 from the germline V gene are MNHNS and SASEGT. DNA of the CDR3: TGTGCCAGCAGTGAGATGGGAGTCAATCAGCCCCAGCATTTT. Encoded protein: CASSEMGVNQPQHF.

The V and J genes are TRBV9 and TRBJ1-4; D call uncertain. This CDR3 region has 14 residues. Per germline, CDR1 SGDLS and CDR2 YYNGEE. The germline V and J ends were trimmed by 0 bases and 0 bases, with 3 bases remaining between them. CDR3 nucleotides: TGTGCCAGCAGCGTAGGAGCAACTAATGAAAAACTGTTTTTT. It is translated as CASSVGATNEKLFF.

This chain joins TRBV3-1 (or the pseudogene TRBV3-2) and TRBJ2-3; D call uncertain. The germline V gene has CDR1 LGHDT and CDR2 YNNKEL (reference sequence). V was pared by 2 bases and J by 4 bases, with 13 bases between. This CDR3 is 15 amino acids long. Here the CDR3 reads CASSQQFAPADTQYF. The CDR3 DNA sequence: TGTGCCAGCAGCCAACAGTTCGCCCCCGCAGATACGCAGTATTTT.

The V call is TRBV6-1, the J call TRBJ1-2; D possibly corresponds to TRBD1 (5 bases). This CDR3 contains 12 residues. The germline gives CDR1 MNHNS, CDR2 SASEGT. V was pared by 3 bases and J by 6 bases, with 8 bases between. This CDR3 reads CASSEFRDGYTF. CDR3 bases: TGTGCCAGCAGTGAGTTCAGGGATGGCTACACCTTC.

This clone has just one count. The chain couples TRBV6-5 to TRBJ2-2, with D perhaps TRBD1 (5 bases). The length of the CDR3 is 13 residues. Germline CDR1 MNHEY, CDR2 SVGAGI. The V end was cut by 0 bases, the J end by 9 bases, with 8 bases between. CDR3: CASSYSGPRELFF. As DNA, the CDR3 is TGTGCCAGCAGTTACTCGGGGCCACGGGAGCTGTTTTTT.

The V gene is TRBV6-4, the J gene TRBJ2-3; TRBD2 aligns across 12 bases. The V segment lost 6 bases and the J segment 3 bases; nucleotides outside the gene matches: 4. From germline, CDR1 is MRHNA and CDR2 SNTAGT. The CDR3 consists of 15 residues. CDR3 coding DNA: TGTGCCAGCAGGGCGACTAGCGGGGGAACAGATACGCAGTATTTT. This sequence encodes CASRATSGGTDTQYF.

In regard to this clone: Different DNA sequences within this sample yield the same CDR3. As DNA, the CDR3 is TGTGCCAGTAGTAGGGGGGGGCAAGAGACCCAGTACTTC. Translating gives CASSRGGQETQYF. The chain uses TRBV19 and TRBJ2-5, with 7 bases lining up with TRBD2. The CDR3 totals 13 residues. The J segment lost 2 bases and the V segment lost 4 bases, leaving 1 base of the junction unmatched. From germline, CDR1 is LNHDA and CDR2 SQIVND (reference sequence).

This chain uses TRBV11-3 with TRBJ2-1, with a tentative D call TRBD2 (6 bases). This CDR3 contains 15 residues. CDR1 is SGHNT and CDR2 is YENEEA in the germline V gene. V shed 1 base and J shed 4 bases, with 11 bases lying between them. DNA for the CDR3: TGTGCCAGCAGCTTAGGAGGGAGGATTTACAATGAGCAGTTCTTC. The encoded protein is CASSLGGRIYNEQFF.

Turning to this clone: Its ends do not fully match the called genes, so a read error is possible. The V call is TRBV12-3 or TRBV12-4, the J call TRBJ2-5; 10 bases match TRBD2. CDR3 length: 13 amino acids. For the CDR3, the DNA is TGTGCCAGCAGTCTAGCGGGAGTAGAGACCCAGTACTTC. Translation: CASSLAGVETQYF.

CDR3 sequence: CASSLNQRNIQYF. CDR3 nucleotide sequence: TGTGCCAGCAGCTTGAACCAAAGAAACATTCAGTACTTC. This rearrangement joins TRBV5-8 to TRBJ2-4; D call uncertain. CDR1 and CDR2 (germline): SGHTS, YDEGEE. V was clipped by 1 base and J by 6 bases, with 8 bases between them. The CDR3 contains 13 residues.

The V call is TRBV19, the J call TRBJ1-1; D uncertain. Germline lookup yields CDR1 LNHDA and CDR2 SQIVND (reference sequence). V lost 3 bases to trimming and J lost 3 bases, with 8 bases between them. This CDR3 is 13 amino acids long. The CDR3 reads CASSIKGYTEAFF. DNA of the CDR3: TGTGCCAGTAGTATTAAGGGATACACTGAAGCTTTCTTT.

This clone was observed a single time. V gene TRBV5-6 combines with J gene TRBJ2-7; unclear D gene. Per germline, CDR1 SGHDT and CDR2 YYEEEE. The CDR3 totals 15 residues. V lost 4 bases, J lost 0 bases, and 14 bases lay in between. The CDR3 nucleotides are TGTGCCAGCAGCCTGGAAATGACCAGCTCCTACGAGCAGTACTTC. Translation: CASSLEMTSSYEQYF. The entire variable domain, with the rest obtained from reference TRBV5-6 and TRBJ2-7, is as follows: DAGVTQSPTHLIKTRGQQVTLRCSPKSGHDTVSWYQQALGQGPQFIFQYYEEEERQRGNFPDRFSGHQFPNYSSELNVNALLLGDSALYLCASSLEMTSSYEQYFGPGTRLTVT.

This rearrangement joins TRBV6-5 to TRBJ1-1; the match to TRBD1 covers 9 bases. Germline V gene data show CDR1 as MNHEY and CDR2 as SVGAGI. Germline trimming cut 4 bases from V and 5 bases from J; bases unmatched to any gene: 2. The length of the CDR3 is 13 residues. CDR3 sequence: CASSSTGGTEAFF. For the CDR3, the DNA is TGTGCCAGCAGTTCGACAGGGGGAACTGAAGCTTTCTTT.

The gene calls are TRBV6-4 and TRBJ1-2; D call uncertain. V lost 2 bases to trimming and J lost 8 bases, with 12 bases between them. Germline V gene sequence: CDR1 MRHNA, CDR2 SNTAGT. This CDR3 is 13 amino acids long. Written as DNA, the CDR3 is TGTGCCAGCAGTGACGAGTGGGGAAACGGCTACACCTTC. Its translation is CASSDEWGNGYTF.

The chain links TRBV28 to TRBJ1-1; 7 positions agree with TRBD1. The CDR3 contains 15 residues. J lost 2 bases, V lost 4 bases, and 7 bases had no gene match. The germline CDR1 and CDR2 sequences are MDHEN and SYDVKM. The CDR3 here is CASSSGGMRNTEAFF. In nucleotides, the CDR3 is TGTGCCAGCAGTTCAGGGGGGATGAGAAACACTGAAGCTTTCTTT.

This chain joins TRBV13 and TRBJ2-7; 8 nucleotides align to TRBD2. Germline loops: CDR1 PRHDT, CDR2 FYEKMQ (reference sequence). V was clipped by 3 bases and J by 3 bases; unmatched bases: 25. The CDR3 totals 21 residues. The chain's CDR3 is CASSFEGGLGLAPSPLYEQYF. CDR3 nucleotide sequence: TGTGCCAGCAGCTTTGAGGGGGGCTTAGGACTAGCACCATCCCCACTCTACGAGCAGTACTTC.

A single count supports this clone. V and J are TRBV3-1 (or the pseudogene TRBV3-2) and TRBJ2-1, with D unclear. Germline V gene data show CDR1 as LGHDT and CDR2 as YNNKEL (reference sequence). This CDR3 region has 14 residues. V was shortened by 7 bases and J by 4 bases, with 14 bases between the two germline ends. The CDR3 sequence: CASTSTREYNEQFF. The CDR3 region has the DNA TGTGCCAGCACTTCGACCCGCGAGTACAATGAGCAGTTCTTC.

CDR3 coding DNA: TGCGCCAGCAGACGGACAGGGGGTCGGGATGAAAAACTGTTTTTT. Translation gives CASRRTGGRDEKLFF. The chain has TRBV5-1 and TRBJ1-4, with 10 bases lining up with TRBD1. Germline CDR1 reads SGHRS; CDR2 reads YFSETQ. V shed 5 bases and J 6 bases; nucleotides not matched to a gene: 7. The CDR3 has 15 amino acids.

The chain couples TRBV6-2 or TRBV6-3 to TRBJ1-2; no clear D gene. Germline assignment: CDR1 MNHEY and CDR2 SVGEGT. The germline V and J ends were trimmed by 5 bases and 2 bases, with 12 bases remaining between them. CDR3 size: 14 residues. CDR3 sequence reads: CASSNPPGNYGYTF. DNA for the CDR3: TGTGCCAGCAGTAACCCCCCGGGGAACTATGGCTACACCTTC.

The V and J genes are TRBV2 and TRBJ1-1; D remains unclear. This CDR3 has 15 amino acids. In germline, CDR1 is SNHLY, CDR2 FYNNEI. V lost 4 bases to trimming and J lost 6 bases, with 18 bases between them. The CDR3 loop reads CASSVEPHMLSEAFF. In DNA form, the CDR3 reads TGTGCCAGCAGTGTCGAACCCCACATGTTGTCTGAAGCTTTCTTT. Based on the CDR3 plus reference TRBV2 and TRBJ1-1, the full variable domain is EPEVTQTPSHQVTQMGQEVILRCVPISNHLYFYWYRQILGQKVEFLVSFYNNEISEKSEIFDDQFSVERPDGSNFTLKIRSTKLEDSAMYFCASSVEPHMLSEAFFGQGTRLTVV.

V usage is TRBV7-8 and J usage is TRBJ1-5; unclear D gene. V dropped 4 bases and J dropped 2 bases, with 15 bases sitting between them. CDR3 size: 16 residues. CDR1 and CDR2 from the germline V gene are SGHVS and FQNEAQ. CDR3 region: CASSSGPPGGNQPQHF. The CDR3 coding sequence is TGTGCCAGCAGCTCCGGGCCTCCGGGTGGCAATCAGCCCCAGCATTTT.

The CDR3 is CASSLAGTNTGELFF. The CDR3 bases are TGCGCCAGCAGCTTGGCGGGGACGAACACCGGGGAGCTGTTTTTT. This chain links TRBV5-1 with TRBJ2-2; weak D call: TRBD2 (5 bases). The V and J ends lost 0 bases and 0 bases respectively, with 6 bases between them. Germline V lookup: CDR1 SGHRS, CDR2 YFSETQ. CDR3 length: 15 residues. The variable domain in full, with the rest retrieved from reference TRBV5-1 and TRBJ2-2, is KAGVTQTPRYLIKTRGQQVTLSCSPISGHRSVSWYQQTPGQGLQFLFEYFSETQRNKGNFPGRFSGRQFSNSRSEMNVSTLELGDSALYLCASSLAGTNTGELFFGEGSRLTVL.

The chain joins TRBV5-1 to TRBJ2-7; no firm D call. This CDR3 has 15 residues. V lost 0 bases, J lost 6 bases, and 16 bases lay in between. The germline gives CDR1 SGHRS, CDR2 YFSETQ. Written as DNA, the CDR3 is TGCGCCAGCAGCTTGGAAGGCCTACGCCCCAGCGAGCAGTACTTC. Translating it yields CASSLEGLRPSEQYF.

The chain combines TRBV27 with TRBJ1-2; 7 nucleotides line up with TRBD1. CDR1 is MNHEY and CDR2 is SMNVEV in the germline V gene (reference sequence). V lost 5 bases to trimming and J lost 2 bases; unmatched junction nucleotides: 8. The CDR3 sequence is 15 residues long. The DNA of the CDR3 is TGTGCCAGCAGTCTCACCGGGACAGCCAACTATGGCTACACCTTC. This encodes CASSLTGTANYGYTF.